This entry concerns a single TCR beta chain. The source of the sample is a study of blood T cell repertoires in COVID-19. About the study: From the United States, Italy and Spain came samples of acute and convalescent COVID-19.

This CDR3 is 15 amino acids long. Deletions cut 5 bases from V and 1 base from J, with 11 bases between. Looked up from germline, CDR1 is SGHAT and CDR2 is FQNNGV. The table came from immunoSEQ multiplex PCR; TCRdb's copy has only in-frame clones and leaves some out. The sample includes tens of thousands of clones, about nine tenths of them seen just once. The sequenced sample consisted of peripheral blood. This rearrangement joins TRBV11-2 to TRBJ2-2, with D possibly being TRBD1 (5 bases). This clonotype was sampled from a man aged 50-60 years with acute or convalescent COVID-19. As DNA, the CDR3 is TGTGCCAGCAGCCCAGGGTTCGGGAACACCGGGGAGCTGTTTTTT. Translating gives CASSPGFGNTGELFF.